This note documents a single T cell receptor (beta chain) sequence. As yet, its antigen is unknown. This entry comes from a study of shared clonotypes between healthy human individuals. Study-wide findings and caveats: Estimated clonotype richness was generally higher in naive than memory subsets.

Original processing methods: From ImmunoSEQ came sequences covering only the junction and carrying no quality scores, so filtering differed. Only in-frame clones appear in the TCRdb table, and some are missing; sequencing was by immunoSEQ multiplex PCR. The V and J calls and clone size come from that table; D and trimming were worked out from the DNA. In the table there are about 820,000 clones, more than 85% of which are singletons. The CDR3 consists of 10 residues. Looked up from germline, CDR1 is SNHLY and CDR2 is FYNNEI. Trimming removed 8 bases at V and 5 bases at J, with 6 bases between. Naive CD8 populations comprised CD45RO-negative cells positively selected for CCR7, excluding terminally differentiated effector memory CD45RA+ cells.

The sequencing input was naive CD8+ T cells sorted from blood. The receptor was isolated from a man aged 25-45 years in good health. The V gene is TRBV2, the J gene TRBJ1-2, with unresolved D. Written as DNA, the CDR3 is TGTGCCAGCGGAGGATATGGCTACACCTTC. Its translation is CASGGYGYTF.